This T cell receptor beta chain is from a study of shared clonotypes between healthy human individuals. Whole-study results and caveats: Naive CD4 clonotypes were shared across a handful of donors at 4.5% to 6%.

Some clones are missing from TCRdb's copy, which holds only in-frame ones; the method was immunoSEQ multiplex PCR. The sample lists 950,000 to 1,100,000 clones, approximately 70% occurring once. In the case of this clone: Its antigen is not identified.

The CDR3 runs 12 residues. Per germline, CDR1 SQVTM and CDR2 ANQGSEA. Trimming pared 6 bases from V and 6 bases from J, leaving 11 bases between. The chain joins TRBV29-1 to TRBJ2-2; D assignment may be TRBD1 or TRBD2 (5 bases each). Sequences were obtained from memory CD4+ T cells sorted from blood. The subset denotes: CD45RA-negative fraction. The clonotype comes from a young man in good health. CDR3 sequence reads: CSVAGTPGELFF. The DNA of the CDR3 is TGCAGCGTCGCCGGGACCCCCGGGGAGCTGTTTTTT.